This TCR beta chain was captured by sequencing in a study of identical twins. This clonotype was found a few times. The CDR3 totals 15 residues. The germline gives CDR1 SGHRS, CDR2 YFSETQ. Trimming removed 1 base from V and 0 bases from J, with 11 bases in between. TCRdb re-derived calls from the 5' RACE reads in MiXCR, one entry per CDR3 protein. The sample lists under 300,000 distinct CDR3 sequences, roughly 13% occurring once. This sample also belongs to another study, concerning yellow fever vaccine responses in identical twins.

The genes are TRBV5-1 and TRBJ2-7; unclear D gene. The sequence came from a woman under 30 in good health. Material for sequencing was memory (CD45RO+) T cells sorted from blood. For the CDR3, the DNA is TGCGCCAGCAGCTTGTCGGGTCGGAGCTCCTACGAGCAGTACTTC. It is translated as CASSLSGRSSYEQYF.